This entry describes one T cell receptor (beta chain). The antigen this receptor binds is unknown. Base qualities are not provided; no much larger clone lies one nucleotide away. This sample was taken from a study of CD8+ T cells in alopecia areata (dated by TCRdb to 2016 to 2019). With respect to the entire study: Treated patients were enrolled in an open-label pilot trial of oral tofacitinib, 5 to 10 mg twice daily, for moderate-to-severe alopecia areata. To study T cell clonal expansion in alopecia areata, the researchers applied high-throughput TCRbeta sequencing to both the C3H/HeJ mouse model and human patients. Biopsies were taken from tofacitinib-treated patients at baseline and again at 4 and 24 weeks into treatment, and several of those patients also had a later scalp biopsy. The RNA source kit depended on sample type: the PAXgene miRNA kit for fixed scalp, the miRNeasy kit for PBMCs, and the RNeasy kit for mouse skin. Scalp tissue and sorted CD4+ and CD8+ peripheral blood T cells from patchy and totalis/universalis alopecia areata patients and from healthy controls were covered by human TCRbeta sequencing. Amplification of TCRbeta CDR3 regions was done by immunoSEQ multiplex PCR using 35 Vbeta forward primers and 13 Jbeta reverse primers. Clonality in the scalp was compared among normal scalp (n=4), patchy alopecia areata scalp (n=8), and alopecia totalis/universalis scalp (n=8). The SALT score, which quantifies the percentage of affected scalp surface area, was used to measure disease severity in treated patients. Tofacitinib was given for 6 to 18 months, followed by 6 months of follow-up off drug to assess delayed response and recurrence.

The CDR3 numbers 18 residues from cysteine through phenylalanine. Only the CDR3 part of the read is kept: 54 bases, read in frame from the first base. Relative to germline, V is missing 6 bases and J is missing 10 bases, with 20 bases of the junction outside any gene match. The germline V gene (reference sequence) sets CDR1 to PRHDT and CDR2 to FYEKMQ. What this sample's treatment or condition label stands for: oral pan-JAK inhibitor, 5-10 mg twice daily. Lesional scalp punch biopsies and peripheral blood were obtained from alopecia areata patients. PBMCs were isolated by density centrifugation and stained for CD3, CD4 and CD8, and CD4+ and CD8+ T cells were sorted on a FACSAria. The method behind the library was the immunoSEQ multiplex PCR assay. To provide template for TCR sequencing, every sample had RNA extracted and reverse transcribed into cDNA. SuperScript III was used to make first-strand cDNA, primed with a 2:1 mix of oligo-dT and random hexamers. A synthetic immune receptor repertoire was used to assess amplification bias, and residual bias was removed computationally. In the paper's pipeline: After raw reads were preprocessed to remove errors, the CDR3 was defined following IMGT conventions as running from the conserved cysteine to phenylalanine. Clonality was computed by normalizing Shannon entropy by log2 of the number of productive unique TCRs and subtracting the result from 1. Scalp TCRbeta sequences were cross-referenced with sorted blood CD4 and CD8 repertoires so that the CD4 or CD8 identity of scalp clones could be inferred. TCRdb provides this immuneACCESS table in a form limited to in-frame rearrangements. Some clones are lacking; in checked studies, under half of them reflect an unresolved V gene, and why the rest are absent is not known. V and J calls and clone size are given by that table; D and trimming were obtained from the DNA. This sample is represented by roughly 220,000 clones; less than 45% of them were singletons. The ten largest clonotypes hold 0.48% of the sample.

Study-level results and caveats: Many expanded lesional clones persisted in scalp and blood during tofacitinib treatment, which may partly explain relapse after stopping treatment. Compared with mice, TCR sequences shared between patients were less clear, possibly partly because of HLA diversity across the patient population. Resident alphabeta T cells in normal human skin are also sequenced, complicating scalp TCR repertoire analysis, unlike mouse skin dominated by gammadelta T cells. Because the treated cohort was small and had just a single nonresponder, larger studies are needed to establish links between baseline CD8+ expansion and response. Compared with normal scalp, lesional scalp had higher clonality and more expanded CD8+ clones, particularly in alopecia totalis/universalis, a pattern that suggests antigenic drive. Tofacitinib significantly decreased scalp clonality and the number of expanded CD8+ clones among the top 100 scalp clones.

The origin of this receptor is a human donor with alopecia areata. This sample comprised CD4+ T cells sorted from blood, obtained between weeks 30 and 35, from a patient treated with tofacitinib. Rearrangement joined TRBV13 to TRBJ2-3, with TRBD2 identical over 12 junction bases. The nucleotide sequence reads as follows: TGTGCCAGCAGATCCCTAGCGGGGGGGCCGATATCCGCATTTGCGCAGTATTTT. Translated, this gives CASRSLAGGPISAFAQYF.